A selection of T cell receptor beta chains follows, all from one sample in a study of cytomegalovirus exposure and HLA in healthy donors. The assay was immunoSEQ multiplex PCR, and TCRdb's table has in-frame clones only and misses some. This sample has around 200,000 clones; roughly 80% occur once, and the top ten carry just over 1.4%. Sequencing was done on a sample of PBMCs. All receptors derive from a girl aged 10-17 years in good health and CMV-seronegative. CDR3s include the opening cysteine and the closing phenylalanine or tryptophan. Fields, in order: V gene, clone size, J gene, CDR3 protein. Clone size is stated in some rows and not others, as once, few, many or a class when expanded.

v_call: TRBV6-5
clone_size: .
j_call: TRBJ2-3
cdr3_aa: CASSSSGWGRTDTQYF

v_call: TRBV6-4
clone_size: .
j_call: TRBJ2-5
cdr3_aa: CASSADMGETQYF

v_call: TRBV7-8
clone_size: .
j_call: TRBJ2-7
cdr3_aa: CASATGVVRYEQYF

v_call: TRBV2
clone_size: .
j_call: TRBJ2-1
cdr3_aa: CASSLTSEQFF

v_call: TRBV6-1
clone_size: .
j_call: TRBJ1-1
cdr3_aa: CASSVAPDTEAFF

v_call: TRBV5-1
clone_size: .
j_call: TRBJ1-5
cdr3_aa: CASSPLGGRQPQHF

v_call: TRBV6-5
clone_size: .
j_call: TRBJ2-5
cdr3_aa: CASSSTGTGAVSTQYF

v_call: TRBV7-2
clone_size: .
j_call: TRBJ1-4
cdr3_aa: CASSLGGSYEKLFF

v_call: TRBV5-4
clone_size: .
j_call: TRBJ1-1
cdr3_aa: CASSKEGGITEAFF

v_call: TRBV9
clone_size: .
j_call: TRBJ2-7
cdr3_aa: CASSPLGTDPYEQYF

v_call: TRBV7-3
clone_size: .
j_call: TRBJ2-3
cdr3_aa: CASSLGLQGADTQYF

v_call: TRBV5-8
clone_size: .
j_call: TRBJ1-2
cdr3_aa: CASRYTGAYGYTF

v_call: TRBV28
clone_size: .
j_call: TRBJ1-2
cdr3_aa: CASSFFEPGQGAEDGYTF

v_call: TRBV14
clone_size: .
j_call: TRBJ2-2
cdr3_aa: CASSQVRLRAGELFF

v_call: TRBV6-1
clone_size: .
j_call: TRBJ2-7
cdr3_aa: CASGTLAGYEQYF

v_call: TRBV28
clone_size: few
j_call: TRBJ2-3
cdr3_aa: CASSLRDTQYF

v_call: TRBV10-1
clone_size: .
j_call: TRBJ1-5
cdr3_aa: CADARDTLSNQPQHF

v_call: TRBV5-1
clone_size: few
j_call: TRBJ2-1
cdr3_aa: CASSFATTSYNEQFF

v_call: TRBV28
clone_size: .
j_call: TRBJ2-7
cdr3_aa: CASSPLGTSGMFEQYF

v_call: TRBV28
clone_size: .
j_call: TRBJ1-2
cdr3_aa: CASSLGSGYTF

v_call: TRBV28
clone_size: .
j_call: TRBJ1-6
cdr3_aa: CASSQQDRFNSPLHF

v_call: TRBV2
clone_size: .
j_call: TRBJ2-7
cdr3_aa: CASRRGTSYEQYF

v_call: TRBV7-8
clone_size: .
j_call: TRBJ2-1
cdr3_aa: CASSLSQTGTGLTYNEQFF

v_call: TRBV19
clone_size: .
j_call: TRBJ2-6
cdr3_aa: CASSREGHSGANVLTF

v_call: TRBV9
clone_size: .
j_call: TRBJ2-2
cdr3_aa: CASSVQGTVNTGELFF

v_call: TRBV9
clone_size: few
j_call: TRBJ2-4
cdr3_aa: CASSVDIMSTEKIQYF

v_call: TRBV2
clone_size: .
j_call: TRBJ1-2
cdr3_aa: CASSAVIGYTF

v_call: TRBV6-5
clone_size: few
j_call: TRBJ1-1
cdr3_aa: CASSYQPTVNTEAFF

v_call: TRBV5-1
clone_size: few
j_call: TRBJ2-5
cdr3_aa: CASSAPGQVQETQYF

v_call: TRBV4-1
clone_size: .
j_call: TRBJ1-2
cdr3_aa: CASSRKNGDMAYGYTF

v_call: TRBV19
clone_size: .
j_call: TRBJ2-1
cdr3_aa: CASSNPEGPRSEQFF

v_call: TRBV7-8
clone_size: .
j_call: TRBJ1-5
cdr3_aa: CASSGDRGGGQHF

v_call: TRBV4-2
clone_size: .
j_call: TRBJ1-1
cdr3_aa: CASSQEVQPTSEAFF

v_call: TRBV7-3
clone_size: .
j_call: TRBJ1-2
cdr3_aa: CASSLDRGVDYGYTF

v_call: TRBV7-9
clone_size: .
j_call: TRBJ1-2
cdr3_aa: CASSQTNYGYTF

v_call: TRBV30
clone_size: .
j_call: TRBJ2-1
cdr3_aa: CAWSVQAGPGLGYNEQFF

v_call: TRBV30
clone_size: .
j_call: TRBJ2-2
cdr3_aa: CAWDYGGRATGELFF

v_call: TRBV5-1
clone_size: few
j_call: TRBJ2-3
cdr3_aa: CASSLSGGPSTDTQYF

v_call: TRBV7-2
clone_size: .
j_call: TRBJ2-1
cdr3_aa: CASSLKTSGNYNEQFF

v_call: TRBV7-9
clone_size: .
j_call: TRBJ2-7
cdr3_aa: CASSLAGLGYEQYF

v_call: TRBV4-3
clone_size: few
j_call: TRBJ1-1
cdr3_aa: CASSQEASYTEAFF

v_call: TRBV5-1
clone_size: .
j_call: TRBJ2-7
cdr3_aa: CASSWGTDSPGTYEQYF